This T cell receptor (beta chain) was sequenced during a study of cytomegalovirus exposure and HLA in healthy donors. Details on this clone: Antigen: not known.

General observations from the study: In a later analysis, V- and J-gene trimming of beta chains associated with a DCLRE1C missense variant, replicated independently. Sequencing likely caused a cluster of highly shared sequence variants. Presence/absence analyses assumed roughly uniform sequencing depth across donors. The availability of immune exposure information extended only to CMV serostatus.

Trimming removed 1 base from V and 3 bases from J; junction bases left unmatched: 8. There are 16 residues in the CDR3. CDR1 is SGHDN, CDR2 FVKESK, per germline. With 60 Vbeta and 13 Jbeta primers, the PCR was carried out. Clones were sequenced by immunoSEQ multiplex PCR, and TCRdb holds only the in-frame ones, with some missing. The profile covers some 180,000 clones, with around 80% appearing a single time and under 2% taken by the ten largest. The sample was PBMCs. This TCR was recovered from a man younger than 30 in good health and CMV-seronegative. The V gene is TRBV14, the J gene TRBJ1-1; 7 positions match TRBD1. CDR3 protein: CASSQGWGRGDTEAFF. The CDR3 DNA reads TGTGCCAGCAGCCAAGGATGGGGCAGGGGGGACACTGAAGCTTTCTTT.